Below, one TCR beta chain is given with its context. Antigen specificity is unknown. Repertoires were generated with immunoSEQ multiplex PCR, while TCRdb's copy carries only in-frame clones and drops some. This table has 75,000 to 80,000 clones, around 85% appearing once. Sample time point: week 23, last vaccination. Topical imiquimod accompanied each vaccine dose, which consisted of 300 ug of mutant IDH1 20-mer peptide. The data were taken from a study of a mutant IDH1 vaccine in newly diagnosed glioma. Study findings and constraints: It was 93.3% of patients that developed vaccine-induced immune responses.

This CDR3 comprises 15 residues. J gave up 5 bases and V 7 bases, and 7 bases lay outside the gene matches. Germline CDR1 and CDR2: MNHEY and SVGAGI. This clonotype was obtained from a woman aged 50 to 65 with glioma. The rearrangement uses TRBV6-5 and TRBJ2-7; the match to TRBD2 covers 14 bases. The source material was PBMCs, sampled from a glioma patient whose treatment included an IDH1 peptide vaccine. CDR3 sequence: CASTLGTSGSNEQYF. The CDR3 DNA reads TGTGCCAGCACCCTTGGGACTAGCGGGAGTAACGAGCAGTACTTC.